The rows below give T cell receptor beta chains drawn from one sample of a study of early T cells in non-severe SARS-CoV-2 infection. TCRdb re-derived calls from the 5' RACE reads in MiXCR, one entry per CDR3 protein. This sample yields tens of thousands of distinct CDR3 sequences, of which approximately 13% are seen a single time; around a tenth belongs to the top ten. The sequences come from whole blood, collected at baseline. The receptor set was obtained from an adult who was a healthcare worker with PCR-confirmed SARS-CoV-2 infection or an uninfected control (not recorded which). Both conserved end residues are part of each CDR3. A D gene is named only where the DNA matches it firmly. The size entry is marked missing in some rows and otherwise reads once, few, many or a size class.

v_gene,j_gene,abundance,d_gene,CDR3nt,CDR3aa
TRBV5-1,TRBJ2-6,many,-,TGCGCCAGCAGCGACGGGCTTACTGGGGCCAACGTCCTGACTTTC,CASSDGLTGANVLTF
TRBV6-2/TRBV6-3,TRBJ2-7,-,TRBD2,TGTGCCAGCAGTTACTGGGGACTAGCGGAGCATCGCACCTTC,CASSYWGLAEHRTF
TRBV7-6,TRBJ2-5,-,-,TGTGCCAGCAGCTTAGAGCAGACCCAGTACTTC,CASSLEQTQYF
TRBV5-4,TRBJ2-7,many,-,TGTGCCAGCAGCTTGGCGTCTGCGGGTGTGTCTCCCTACGAGCAGTACTTC,CASSLASAGVSPYEQYF
TRBV6-2/TRBV6-3,TRBJ2-7,many,TRBD2,TGTGCCAGCAGTTATCGACTAGCGGGAGACCGAGGCGAGCAGTACTTC,CASSYRLAGDRGEQYF
TRBV29-1,TRBJ1-1,many,TRBD1,TGCAGCGTTGAAGTAACAGGGGGGTACACTGAAGCTTTCTTT,CSVEVTGGYTEAFF
TRBV7-9,TRBJ2-7,few,-,TGTGCCAGCAGCTTATATCTCGGTTCCGAGCAGTACTTC,CASSLYLGSEQYF
TRBV29-1,TRBJ1-1,many,-,TGCAGCGTTGAGAGGCCACCTACTGAAGCTTTCTTT,CSVERPPTEAFF
TRBV10-2,TRBJ2-1,-,TRBD2,TGCGCCAGCAGGCGACTAGCCTCCTACAATGAGCAGTTCTTC,CASRRLASYNEQFF
TRBV25-1,TRBJ2-3,-,TRBD1,TGTGCCAGCAGTGAATATGTGACAGGGGGAGATACGCAGTATTTT,CASSEYVTGGDTQYF
TRBV9,TRBJ2-3,few,-,TGTGCCAGCAGCGTCCGGCGGGCAGATACGCAGTATTTT,CASSVRRADTQYF
TRBV11-1,TRBJ2-2,-,-,TGTGCCAGCAGCTTTGTCCGTCCCGGGGAGCTGTTTTTT,CASSFVRPGELFF
TRBV11-2,TRBJ1-1,few,-,TGTGCCAGCAGCTTAGCTTTGCTGGGGGTAAACACTGAAGCTTTCTTT,CASSLALLGVNTEAFF
TRBV12-3/TRBV12-4,TRBJ1-2,few,-,TGTGCCAGCAGTCGATGGCCTTCTGATGGCTACACCTTC,CASSRWPSDGYTF
TRBV7-9,TRBJ1-4,-,-,TGTGCCAGCTCTCGGGATTTTAATGAAAAACTGTTTTTT,CASSRDFNEKLFF
TRBV12-5,TRBJ2-3,-,TRBD1,TGTGCTAGTGCCCGACAGGGTAGCACAGATACGCAGTATTTT,CASARQGSTDTQYF
TRBV5-1,TRBJ1-1,-,-,TGCGCCAGCAGCTTGGAGCAGGGAGGCACTGAAGCTTTCTTT,CASSLEQGGTEAFF
TRBV10-2,TRBJ1-6,few,TRBD1,TGCGCCAGCAGGGATACAGGGGTGCGGTCACCCCTCCACTTT,CASRDTGVRSPLHF
TRBV6-1,TRBJ2-5,once,-,TGTGCCAGCCTATCCGGGGTTACCCAGTACTTC,CASLSGVTQYF
TRBV11-2,TRBJ1-6,-,-,TGTGCCAGCGGGTGGGACACTAATTCACCCCTCCACTTT,CASGWDTNSPLHF
TRBV28,TRBJ2-6,many,-,TGTGCCAGCATTAGCTCTGGGGCCAACGTCCTGACTTTC,CASISSGANVLTF
TRBV6-5,TRBJ1-6,many,-,TGTGCCAGCAAACGGGGGAATTCACCCCTCCACTTT,CASKRGNSPLHF
TRBV12-3/TRBV12-4,TRBJ1-1,medium-sized,-,TGTGCCAGCAGTCCAGAGCAGCTCCCCGAAGCTTTCTTT,CASSPEQLPEAFF
TRBV7-3,TRBJ2-1,few,-,TGTGCCAGCAGCTTAGGAGGGATGTATGAGCAGTTCTTC,CASSLGGMYEQFF
TRBV9,TRBJ1-2,-,-,TGTGCCAGCAGCGTAGCGGCAGGGTTCCGAGACGGCTACACCTTC,CASSVAAGFRDGYTF
TRBV19,TRBJ2-1,-,-,TGTGCCAGTAGTCCAATCAGGGGTAATGAGCAGTTCTTC,CASSPIRGNEQFF
TRBV6-1,TRBJ2-7,many,TRBD1,TGTGCCAGCAGTTATCGTGCGGACAGGGGTGGAGAGCAGTACTTC,CASSYRADRGGEQYF
TRBV28,TRBJ1-1,-,-,TGTGCCAGCACCAAGACAGGCCGGGCTGAAGCTTTCTTT,CASTKTGRAEAFF
TRBV2,TRBJ2-7,-,-,TGTGCCAGCACCTCTACTTCTACGTCCTACGAGCAGTACTTC,CASTSTSTSYEQYF
TRBV7-3,TRBJ1-1,few,TRBD1,TGTGCCAGCAGCCCACAGGGGTTTAACACTGAAGCTTTCTTT,CASSPQGFNTEAFF
TRBV20-1,TRBJ2-1,many,TRBD2,TGCAGTGCTAGAACTAGCGACTCCTACAATGAGCAGTTCTTC,CSARTSDSYNEQFF
TRBV5-1,TRBJ2-1,few,TRBD2,TGCGCCAGCAGCTCCGGACTAGCGGGGGGGCGCGTCGATGAGCAGTTCTTC,CASSSGLAGGRVDEQFF
TRBV14,TRBJ2-3,-,-,TGTGCCAGCAGATCGGGCCTCCCCACAGATACGCAGTATTTT,CASRSGLPTDTQYF
TRBV20-1,TRBJ1-5,few,-,TGCAGTGCAACCAAGCGGGGGAATCAGCCCCAGCATTTT,CSATKRGNQPQHF
TRBV12-3/TRBV12-4,TRBJ2-7,-,-,TGTGCCAGCAGTTTCGGTGACAGCCGGCCCCCGAGACAGTACTTC,CASSFGDSRPPRQYF
TRBV6-6,TRBJ2-7,once,-,TGTGCCAGCAGTTACGCGGGCGGTGCCTACGAGCAGTACTTC,CASSYAGGAYEQYF
TRBV29-1,TRBJ1-2,-,-,TGCAGCGTTGAAGGAGGAAACACCCACTATGGCTACACCTTC,CSVEGGNTHYGYTF
TRBV29-1,TRBJ2-1,-,TRBD2,TGCAGCGTTGAAAGGGAGCGGGAGGGTGAGCAGTTCTTC,CSVEREREGEQFF
TRBV7-9,TRBJ2-6,few,-,TGTGCCAGCAGCTTTGTAGGCTCTGGGGCCAACGTCCTGACTTTC,CASSFVGSGANVLTF
TRBV7-9,TRBJ2-7,many,-,TGTGCCAGCAGCTTCCAGGGGAGTGCGTACGAGCAGTACTTC,CASSFQGSAYEQYF
TRBV15,TRBJ2-1,many,-,TGTGCCACCAGCAGAGATTATACGCCCGTCTCCTACAATGAGCAGTTCTTC,CATSRDYTPVSYNEQFF
TRBV19,TRBJ2-2,few,TRBD2,TGTGCCAGTAGTATTTCGACGGGGGGCACCGGGGAGCTGTTTTTT,CASSISTGGTGELFF
TRBV3-1,TRBJ2-7,few,TRBD1,TGTGCCAGCAGCTACCGGACAGGGATCACCTACGAGCAGTACTTC,CASSYRTGITYEQYF
TRBV7-2,TRBJ2-7,-,-,TGTGCCAGCAGCTTCGGCGGGACAATCTCCTACGAGCAGTACTTC,CASSFGGTISYEQYF
TRBV29-1,TRBJ2-3,-,-,TGCAGCGAAAGGAGTGGGAGCACAGATACGCAGTATTTT,CSERSGSTDTQYF
TRBV12-3/TRBV12-4,TRBJ2-7,few,-,TGTGCCAGCAGTTTATTTGGGATATACGAGCAGTACTTC,CASSLFGIYEQYF
TRBV6-5,TRBJ1-1,few,-,TGTGCCAGCAGGCCCACCTTCATGGCACTAGGCACTGAAGCTTTCTTT,CASRPTFMALGTEAFF
TRBV27,TRBJ1-2,-,-,TGTGCCAGCAGCGGAGGGCGCGGCTATGGCTACACCTTC,CASSGGRGYGYTF
TRBV6-2/TRBV6-3,TRBJ2-3,-,TRBD2,TGTGCCAGCAGTTACAGTGCGGCGGTTAGCGGGGGGTCCACAGATACGCAGTATTTT,CASSYSAAVSGGSTDTQYF
TRBV29-1,TRBJ2-2,few,TRBD2,TGCAGCGTTGGGACTAGCGGCATCACCGGGGAGCTGTTTTTT,CSVGTSGITGELFF
TRBV7-2,TRBJ2-7,-,-,TGTGCCAGCAGCCGTGACAGGCTAGACTACGAGCAGTACTTC,CASSRDRLDYEQYF
TRBV28,TRBJ1-5,-,-,TGTGCCAGCAGTTTATTTGGGCCTCTACAGCCCCAGCATTTT,CASSLFGPLQPQHF
TRBV5-6,TRBJ2-7,-,TRBD1,TGTGCCAGCAGCGTGGGACAGGGCCCCTACGAGCAGTACTTC,CASSVGQGPYEQYF
TRBV12-3/TRBV12-4,TRBJ2-1,few,-,TGTGCCAGCAGTTTTACGGGTCTGGTCGGTGCCGAGCAGTTCTTC,CASSFTGLVGAEQFF
TRBV6-5,TRBJ1-1,-,-,TGTGCCAGCAGTTATTGGTTTGAGACAACTGAAGCTTTCTTT,CASSYWFETTEAFF